The 10 T cell receptor beta chains listed next were all sequenced from one sample in a study of T cell repertoires in cytomegalovirus infection. TCRdb passed the reads through MiXCR, listing each CDR3 protein once. The sample shows roughly 760,000 distinct CDR3 sequences, approximately 34% of them seen only once. Specimen: PBMCs. The source is a human donor in good health (CMV status not recorded). Some clones in this sample may be carry-over from other donors' samples.

This clonotype was counted ten times or more. The rearrangement uses TRBV7-2 and TRBJ1-4; TRBD1 is a possible D gene (6 bases). V was cut by 6 bases and J by 4 bases, with 12 bases left in between. From germline, CDR1 is SGHTA and CDR2 FQGNSA. This CDR3 is 14 amino acids long. CDR3 region: CASRLGQNNEKLFF. CDR3 DNA: TGTGCCAGCAGACTAGGACAGAATAATGAAAAACTGTTTTTT.

This chain's CDR3 is CASSLTDEQFF. The CDR3, as DNA: TGTGCCAGCAGTTTAACGGACGAGCAGTTCTTC. The chain carries TRBV12-3 or TRBV12-4 and TRBJ2-1; D remains ambiguous. This CDR3 has 11 amino acids. The V end lost 2 bases, the J end lost 10 bases, and 6 bases lay between the germline ends.

The genes are TRBV4-2 and TRBJ1-3, with D tentatively TRBD1 (6 bases). The CDR3 contains 17 residues. CDR1 and CDR2 (germline): LGHNA, YNFKEQ. The V and J ends lost 4 bases and 0 bases respectively, with 16 bases between them. The CDR3 region is CASSPTRTGFSGNTIYF. The CDR3 DNA sequence: TGTGCCAGCAGCCCCACCCGCACAGGGTTCTCTGGAAACACCATATATTTT.

As concerns this clonotype: Its ends do not fully match the called genes, so a read error is possible. The chain combines TRBV7-3 with TRBJ1-2, with a weak D call TRBD1 (5 bases). The V gene's germline CDR1 is SGHTA and CDR2 FQGTGA. This CDR3 is built from 15 residues. CDR3 nucleotides: TGTGCCAGCAGCCCCACGGGACGGGCCAACTATGGCGACACCTTC. Encoded protein: CASSPTGRANYGDTF. Supplemented by reference TRBV7-3 and TRBJ1-2, the full variable domain reads GAGVSQTPSNKVTEKGKYVELRCDPISGHTALYWYRQSLGQGPEFLIYFQGTGAADDSGLPNDRFFAVRPEGSVSTLKIQRTERGDSAVYLCASSPTGRANYGDTFGSGTRLTVV.

The chain uses TRBV11-2 and TRBJ1-1, with 8 bases aligning to TRBD1. CDR1 SGHAT and CDR2 FQNNGV come from the germline V gene. The V and J ends lost 4 bases and 4 bases, in that order; junction bases with no gene match: 8. The CDR3 has 15 amino acids. CDR3 amino acids: CASSSGQGTGTEAFF. CDR3 coding DNA: TGTGCCAGCAGCTCTGGACAGGGAACGGGCACTGAAGCTTTCTTT. Together with reference TRBV11-2 and TRBJ1-1, the CDR3 gives the full variable domain: EAGVAQSPRYKIIEKRQSVAFWCNPISGHATLYWYQQILGQGPKLLIQFQNNGVVDDSQLPKDRFSAERLKGVDSTLKIQPAKLEDSAVYLCASSSGQGTGTEAFFGQGTRLTVV.

The rearrangement joins TRBV7-6 to TRBJ1-1; no firm D call. Trimming stripped 5 bases from V and 3 bases from J, with 13 bases between. The CDR3 has 14 amino acids. CDR1 is SGHVS, CDR2 FNYEAQ, per germline. CDR3: CASSRRTEDTEAFF. The CDR3 DNA reads as TGTGCCAGCAGCCGCCGGACGGAAGACACTGAAGCTTTCTTT.

This rearrangement joins TRBV4-1 to TRBJ2-7, with a tentative D call TRBD1 (6 bases). The germline gives CDR1 MGHRA, CDR2 YSYEKL. This CDR3 has 16 residues. Trimming removed 5 bases from V and 0 bases from J, with 17 bases in between. CDR3 bases: TGCGCCAGCAGCGAAGGGGGAAGGACAGCCTCCTACGAGCAGTACTTC. It is translated as CASSEGGRTASYEQYF.

The chain is built from TRBV27 and TRBJ2-3; tentatively, D is TRBD1 or TRBD2 (6 bases each). This CDR3 has 15 amino acids. The V gene's germline CDR1 is MNHEY and CDR2 SMNVEV (reference sequence). Trimming left V 5 bases short and J 5 bases short, with 17 bases between. The CDR3 is CASSPRGDFRDTQYF. CDR3 DNA: TGTGCCAGCAGTCCTAGGGGGGACTTCAGAGATACGCAGTATTTT.

This clonotype was detected a few times. The rearrangement uses TRBV20-1 and TRBJ2-2; 11 nucleotides agree with TRBD2. CDR1 is DFQATT, CDR2 SNEGSKA, per germline (reference sequence). This CDR3 has 14 amino acids. The trim removed 0 bases at V and 9 bases at J, leaving 3 bases unmatched. DNA for the CDR3: TGCAGTGCTAGAGAACTAGCGGGAGATAGGGAGCTGTTTTTT. It translates to CSARELAGDRELFF.

CDR3 sequence reads: CASSPGVGEVLTEAFF. The DNA for the CDR3 is TGTGCCAGCAGTCCGGGGGTCGGGGAGGTGCTCACTGAAGCTTTCTTT. The gene calls are TRBV12-3 or TRBV12-4 and TRBJ1-1; D may be TRBD1 (5 bases). Trimming shortened V by 5 bases and J by 4 bases, and 20 bases separated the two germline ends. This CDR3 comprises 16 residues.